The 2 T cell receptor beta chains in this list originate from one sample, sequenced in a study of blood T cell repertoires in COVID-19. Clones were read by immunoSEQ multiplex PCR, and TCRdb kept only the in-frame ones, dropping some. The data contain roughly 500,000 clones, 89% of them singletons. Sequencing was carried out using peripheral blood. These receptors were collected from a man aged 18 to 30 with COVID-19, enrolled during active disease.

In nucleotides, the CDR3 is TGTGCCACCAGCAGGGGACAGGGCGCCTTGAACACTGAAGCTTTCTTT. Protein product: CATSRGQGALNTEAFF. The chain carries TRBV15 and TRBJ1-1, with 9 bases lining up with TRBD1. The germline CDR1 and CDR2 sequences are LNHNV and YYDKDF (reference sequence). There are 16 residues in the CDR3. V lost 3 bases and J lost 0; bases outside the gene matches: 5.

The V and J genes are TRBV29-1 and TRBJ2-2, with D uncertain. V lost 4 bases to trimming and J lost 3 bases, with 3 bases between them. The CDR3 is made up of 11 amino acids. Per germline, CDR1 SQVTM and CDR2 ANQGSEA. The CDR3 bases are TGCAGCGTTGTCTACACCGGGGAGCTGTTTTTT. It specifies CSVVYTGELFF.